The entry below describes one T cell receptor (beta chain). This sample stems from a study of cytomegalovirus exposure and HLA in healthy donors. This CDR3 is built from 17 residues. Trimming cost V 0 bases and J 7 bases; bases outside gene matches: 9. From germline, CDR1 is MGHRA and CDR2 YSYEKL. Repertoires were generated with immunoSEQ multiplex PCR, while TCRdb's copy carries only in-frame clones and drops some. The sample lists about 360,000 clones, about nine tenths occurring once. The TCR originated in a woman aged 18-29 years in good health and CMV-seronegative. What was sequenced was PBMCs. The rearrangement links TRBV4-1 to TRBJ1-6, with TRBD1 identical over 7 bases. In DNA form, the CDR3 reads TGCGCCAGCAGCCAAGAAGGACCGGGACAGCTAAATTCACCCCTCCACTTT. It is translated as CASSQEGPGQLNSPLHF.